This TCR beta chain was sequenced in a study of blood T cell repertoires in COVID-19. Seattle-derived patients entered the study during active infection and were followed longitudinally. Authors' data handling: Estimated nucleated cell counts came from reference gene primer amplification. Sequencing was performed with immunoSEQ multiplex PCR; in TCRdb, only in-frame clones are kept and a portion is missing. That table supplies the V and J calls and clone size; D and trimming were determined from the DNA. The data hold 200,000 to 250,000 clones, with 75% to 85% observed a single time. The sequence was collected from a woman in her 70s with COVID-19, enrolled during active disease. Material: peripheral blood.

The CDR3 sequence: CASSIDRGYQPQHF. DNA of the CDR3: TGTGCCAGTAGTATCGACAGGGGGTATCAGCCCCAGCATTTT. V gene TRBV19 combines with J gene TRBJ1-5, with TRBD1 matching over 9 bases. Germline V CDR1 and CDR2: LNHDA, SQIVND (reference sequence). The length of the CDR3 is 14 residues. J gave up 5 bases and V 3 bases, and 2 bases lay outside the gene matches.